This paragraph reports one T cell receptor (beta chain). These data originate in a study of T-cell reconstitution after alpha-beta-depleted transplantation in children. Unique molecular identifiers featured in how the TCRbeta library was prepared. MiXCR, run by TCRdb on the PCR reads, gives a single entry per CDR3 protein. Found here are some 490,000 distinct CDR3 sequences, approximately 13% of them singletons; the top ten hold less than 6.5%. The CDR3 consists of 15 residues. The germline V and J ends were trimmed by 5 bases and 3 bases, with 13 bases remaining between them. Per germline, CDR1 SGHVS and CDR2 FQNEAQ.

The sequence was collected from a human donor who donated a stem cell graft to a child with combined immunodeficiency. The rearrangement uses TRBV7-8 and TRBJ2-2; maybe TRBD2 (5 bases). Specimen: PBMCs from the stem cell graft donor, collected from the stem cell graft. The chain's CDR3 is CASSPDSGDTGELFF. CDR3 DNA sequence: TGTGCCAGCAGCCCGGACTCCGGAGACACCGGGGAGCTGTTTTTT.